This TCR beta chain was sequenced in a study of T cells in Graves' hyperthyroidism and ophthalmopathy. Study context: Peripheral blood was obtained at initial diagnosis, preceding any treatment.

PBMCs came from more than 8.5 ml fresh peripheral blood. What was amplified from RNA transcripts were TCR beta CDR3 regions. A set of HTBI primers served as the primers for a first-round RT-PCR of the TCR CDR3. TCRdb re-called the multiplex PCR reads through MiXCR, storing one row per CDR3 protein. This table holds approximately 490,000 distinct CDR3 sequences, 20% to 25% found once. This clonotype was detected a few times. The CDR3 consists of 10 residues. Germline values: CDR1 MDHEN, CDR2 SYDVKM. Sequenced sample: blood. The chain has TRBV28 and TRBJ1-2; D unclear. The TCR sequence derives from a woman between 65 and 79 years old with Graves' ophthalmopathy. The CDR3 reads CGTRDYGYTF. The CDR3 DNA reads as TGTGGGACCCGGGACTATGGCTACACCTTC.